This TCR beta chain was observed in a study of T cells in Graves' hyperthyroidism and ophthalmopathy. Study-wide results and limits: Blood samples included most of the expanded thyroid clonotypes exceeding 0.001.

PBMCs were obtained from 7.5 to 10 ml fresh peripheral blood. Germline CDR1 is SGDLS and CDR2 is YYNGEE. The CDR3 extends over 14 amino acids. After removal of 1 base from V and 12 bases from J, the junction contained 9 bases not matched to a gene. This clonotype turned up a few times. Its cognate antigen is unknown. There were TCR beta CDR3 regions amplified from RNA transcripts. The TCR CDR3 was amplified in a first-round RT-PCR using the HTBI primer set. TCRdb passed the multiplex PCR reads through MiXCR, listing each CDR3 protein once. The sample has a few hundred thousand distinct CDR3 sequences, roughly 15% seen once.

The chain employs TRBV9 and TRBJ1-4; 7 bases align to TRBD1. Input material: blood. This clonotype was sampled from a woman aged 45-59 years with Graves' hyperthyroidism that later progressed to Graves' ophthalmopathy. The CDR3 spells CASSVSQGVQELFF. CDR3 DNA sequence: TGTGCCAGCAGCGTAAGCCAGGGGGTCCAAGAACTGTTTTTT.